This passage covers 18 T cell receptor beta chains from one sample sequenced in a study of blood T cell repertoires in COVID-19. The protocol was immunoSEQ multiplex PCR, while the TCRdb copy is restricted to in-frame clones and leaves out a portion. The sample carries about 200,000 clones, just over 85% recorded once. The specimen sequenced was peripheral blood. All receptors come from a man aged 25-45 years who had recovered from COVID-19.

This chain connects TRBV29-1 to TRBJ2-1; D gene uncertain. The CDR3 runs to 15 residues. Germline values: CDR1 SQVTM, CDR2 ANQGSEA. The germline V and J ends were trimmed by 3 bases and 2 bases, with 14 bases remaining between them. This chain's CDR3 is CSVELGSLTYNEQFF. CDR3 bases: TGCAGCGTTGAGCTGGGCAGCCTGACCTACAATGAGCAGTTCTTC.

This chain links TRBV5-5 with TRBJ2-1; 10 nucleotides align to TRBD1. This CDR3 is built from 15 residues. CDR1 is SGHKS and CDR2 is YYEKEE in the germline V gene (reference sequence). V trimming: 3 bases; J trimming: 7 bases; junction bases outside the gene matches: 7. Written as DNA, the CDR3 is TGTGCCAGCAGCTCGACAGGGGGCAGGGGGAATGAGCAGTTCTTC. Amino acid sequence: CASSSTGGRGNEQFF.

The chain joins TRBV24-1 to TRBJ2-5; a weak D match, TRBD2 (5 bases). V was pared by 8 bases and J by 7 bases, with 13 bases between. CDR3 length: 12 residues. In germline, CDR1 is KGHDR, CDR2 SFDVKD. The CDR3 sequence is CATIDQAGTQYF. In nucleotides, the CDR3 is TGTGCCACCATCGACCAGGCGGGGACCCAGTACTTC.

The CDR3 region has the DNA TGTGCCATCAGTGAGCAGAACACCATATATTTT. This sequence encodes CAISEQNTIYF. The V call is TRBV10-3, the J call TRBJ1-3; no definite D call. CDR3 length: 11 residues. The V gene's germline CDR1 is ENHRY and CDR2 SYGVKD. The V gene lost 2 bases and the J gene lost 7 bases, with 3 bases spanning the gap.

In its sample, this clone was seen once. V and J are TRBV19 and TRBJ1-2; D may be TRBD1 (5 bases). The CDR3 covers 15 residues. Looked up from germline, CDR1 is LNHDA and CDR2 is SQIVND (reference sequence). The V and J ends lost 3 bases and 0 bases respectively, with 11 bases between them. This CDR3 reads CASSIPTGANYGYTF. CDR3 sequence (DNA): TGTGCCAGTAGTATCCCGACGGGGGCTAACTATGGCTACACCTTC.

The chain is built from TRBV12-3 or TRBV12-4 and TRBJ1-2; tentative D call: TRBD1 (5 bases). Trimming shortened V by 1 base and J by 10 bases, and 7 bases separated the two germline ends. The CDR3 contains 11 residues. DNA for the CDR3: TGTGCCAGCAGTTTAGGACAGATCTACACCTTC. Encoded protein: CASSLGQIYTF.

CDR3 DNA sequence: TGTGCCAGCAGCTTATCTCGGGGGATGGGTACCGGGGAGCTGTTTTTT. It yields the protein CASSLSRGMGTGELFF. The chain employs TRBV11-3 and TRBJ2-2; tentatively, D is TRBD2 (6 bases). The CDR3 sequence is 16 residues long. Germline CDR1 is SGHNT and CDR2 is YENEEA. V was trimmed by 2 bases and J by 5 bases, leaving 15 bases between them.

This chain joins TRBV19 and TRBJ1-1; tentative D call: TRBD1 (6 bases). V was cut by 3 bases and J by 12 bases, with 23 bases left in between. Per germline, CDR1 LNHDA and CDR2 SQIVND (reference sequence). This CDR3 spans 15 amino acids. The CDR3 reads CASSIYPRGAGAPFF. In DNA, the CDR3 is TGTGCCAGTAGTATCTACCCTCGGGGGGCCGGAGCGCCTTTCTTT.

This clone showed up just a few times. The chain employs TRBV30 and TRBJ1-2, with D possibly matching TRBD1 (6 bases). The CDR3 spans 15 residues. The V end was cut by 0 bases, the J end by 3 bases, with 14 bases between. In germline, CDR1 is GTSNPN, CDR2 SVGIG (reference sequence). In DNA form, the CDR3 reads TGTGCCTGGAGTGTAGGTGCCAGGGGCGACTATGGCTACACCTTC. Amino acids: CAWSVGARGDYGYTF.

The chain is built from TRBV18 and TRBJ1-2; the D is unclear. Trimming left V 4 bases short and J 11 bases short, with 14 bases between. Germline V gene data show CDR1 as KGHSH and CDR2 as LQKENI. This CDR3 comprises 12 residues. As DNA, the CDR3 is TGTGCCAGCTCACAAAGGAACAGCCAGTACACCTTC. Protein product: CASSQRNSQYTF. The full variable domain, its missing parts supplied by reference TRBV18 and TRBJ1-2, is NAGVMQNPRHLVRRRGQEARLRCSPMKGHSHVYWYRQLPEEGLKFMVYLQKENIIDESGMPKERFSAEFPKEGPSILRIQQVVRGDSAAYFCASSQRNSQYTFGSGTRLTVV.

This chain links TRBV6-5 with TRBJ1-4; 7 bases fit TRBD1. From germline, CDR1 is MNHEY and CDR2 SVGAGI. J gave up 6 bases and V 4 bases, and 5 bases lay outside the gene matches. The CDR3 loop spans 14 amino acids. This CDR3 is CASSFRGEDEKLFF. As DNA, the CDR3 is TGTGCCAGCAGTTTCAGGGGGGAGGATGAAAAACTGTTTTTT.

The CDR3 loop reads CASLRSSGTSEQFF. CDR3 bases: TGCGCCAGTCTTCGTTCAAGCGGTACTAGTGAGCAGTTCTTC. The chain employs TRBV4-1 and TRBJ2-1, with D perhaps matching TRBD2 (5 bases). The CDR3 totals 14 residues. Between the trimmed V and J ends, which lost 9 bases and 9 bases, there was a span of 21 bases. The V gene's germline CDR1 is MGHRA and CDR2 YSYEKL.

V usage is TRBV19 and J usage is TRBJ2-2; no firm D call. Germline assignment: CDR1 LNHDA and CDR2 SQIVND (reference sequence). CDR3 length: 14 residues. Trimming removed 5 bases from V and 6 bases from J, with 13 bases in between. CDR3 sequence reads: CASSHSASAGELFF. The CDR3 nucleotides read TGTGCCAGTAGTCATTCAGCAAGCGCCGGGGAGCTGTTTTTT. The whole variable domain, filled in from reference TRBV19 and TRBJ2-2, reads DGGITQSPKYLFRKEGQNVTLSCEQNLNHDAMYWYRQDPGQGLRLIYYSQIVNDFQKGDIAEGYSVSREKKESFPLTVTSAQKNPTAFYLCASSHSASAGELFFGEGSRLTVL.

This clone turned up a few times. The rearrangement joins TRBV19 to TRBJ2-7; TRBD2 aligns across 14 bases. Germline assignment: CDR1 LNHDA and CDR2 SQIVND (reference sequence). V shed 4 bases and J 3 bases; nucleotides not matched to a gene: 5. The CDR3 length is 16 residues. Here the CDR3 DNA reads TGTGCCAGTAGTAAGGGACTAGCGGGGGATTTCTACGAGCAGTACTTC. It translates to CASSKGLAGDFYEQYF.

Comments on this clone: At the DNA level, this CDR3 is encoded by other sequences in the same sample as well. The rearrangement joins TRBV9 to TRBJ2-7; D is unresolved. Germline CDR1 reads SGDLS; CDR2 reads YYNGEE. V lost 0 bases to trimming and J lost 0 bases, with 7 bases between them. This CDR3 spans 14 amino acids. The CDR3 sequence: CASSVVPSSYEQYF. Written as DNA, the CDR3 is TGTGCCAGCAGCGTAGTCCCCAGCTCCTACGAGCAGTACTTC.

The chain links TRBV3-1 (or the pseudogene TRBV3-2) to TRBJ1-1; maybe TRBD1 (5 bases). The CDR3 runs 12 residues. The V end lost 2 bases, the J end lost 9 bases, and 10 bases lay between the germline ends. CDR1 and CDR2 from the germline V gene are LGHDT and YNNKEL (reference sequence). The CDR3 reads CASSQPQGKAFF. The CDR3 nucleotides are TGTGCCAGCAGCCAACCTCAGGGTAAAGCTTTCTTT.

V is TRBV28 and J is TRBJ2-7; D remains ambiguous. This CDR3 region has 12 residues. Germline V gene sequence: CDR1 MDHEN, CDR2 SYDVKM. Trimming removed 8 bases at V and 0 bases at J, with 8 bases between. CDR3 sequence reads: CASRDTSYEQYF. In nucleotides, the CDR3 is TGTGCCAGCCGTGACACCTCCTACGAGCAGTACTTC.

The chain uses TRBV12-3 or TRBV12-4 and TRBJ1-2, with a possible D match to TRBD1 (6 bases). The CDR3 has 11 residues. V was pared by 5 bases and J by 6 bases, with 7 bases between. CDR3: CASSNRDGYTF. The CDR3 coding sequence is TGTGCCAGCAGTAACAGGGATGGCTACACCTTC.